Reported below is one T cell receptor (beta chain). Original methodology: The authors estimated nucleated cell counts from reference gene primer amplification. Method: immunoSEQ multiplex PCR; TCRdb's copy keeps in-frame clones and lacks some. Clone size and V and J calls were adopted from that table, with D and trimming inferred from the DNA. The sample has more than 120,000 clones; roughly 85% are singletons. V gave up 0 bases and J gave up 0 bases; unmatched junction bases: 4. CDR3 length: 17 amino acids. Per germline, CDR1 SGHNT and CDR2 YYREEE (reference sequence). The data were taken from a study of blood T cell repertoires in COVID-19. Study-wide background: Acute and convalescent COVID-19 samples came from the United States, Italy and Spain. In each case, the material was cDNA or gDNA derived from T cells, B-cell-depleted T cells, or PBMCs.

The receptor comes from a human donor with acute or convalescent COVID-19. The donor label of this sample is uncertain. Input material: peripheral blood. V usage is TRBV5-4 and J usage is TRBJ2-4, with 9 bases lining up with TRBD2. The CDR3 spells CASSLDAGGLAKNIQYF. CDR3 DNA sequence: TGTGCCAGCAGCTTGGATGCGGGGGGGCTAGCCAAAAACATTCAGTACTTC.